The clone carrying this T cell receptor beta chain came up a few times. Antigen: not known. These data are taken from a study of spatial heterogeneity in lung cancer. As for the study in general: Each time, sequencing found more beta-chain sequences than alpha-chain sequences. Correlation of TCR transcript counts in tumor regions with a T cell module score from matched bulk RNA-seq was strong. Study-level points and caveats: How many expanded intratumoral alpha and beta TCRs were present tracked the tumor mutation count, which was a count of nonsynonymous mutations.

Time point meaning: sample taken at primary tumor resection. Each TCR cDNA molecule bore a unique molecular identifier. TCRdb recomputed calls from the 5' RACE reads with MiXCR, one row per CDR3 protein. This sample carries 25,000 to 30,000 distinct CDR3 sequences, approximately 7% of them seen once, and the ten largest clones take approximately 25%. With 3 bases removed from V and 4 bases from J, the gap between germline ends came to 6 bases. Germline V lookup: CDR1 DFQATT, CDR2 SNEGSKA (reference sequence). The CDR3 spans 11 residues. This sample comprised lung tumor tissue, obtained at surgery. The clonotype originates from a male donor with early-stage non-small cell lung cancer. J is TRBJ1-2 and V is TRBV20-1; D unresolved. CDR3 loop: CSARSGYGYTF. CDR3 bases: TGCAGTGCTAGGTCGGGCTATGGCTACACCTTC.